The entry that follows covers one TCR beta chain sequence. CDR1 is SQVTM, CDR2 ANQGSEA, per germline. V lost 7 bases to trimming and J lost 4 bases; unmatched junction nucleotides: 2. The length of the CDR3 is 11 residues. These data originate in a study of blood T cell repertoires in COVID-19. Study-wide context: Whether acute or convalescent, the COVID-19 samples came from the United States, Italy and Spain. Sources were T cells, B-cell-depleted T cells, or PBMCs; the material itself was cDNA or gDNA.

In the study's own analysis: For nucleated cells, counts were estimated from reference gene primer amplification. This table comes from immunoSEQ multiplex PCR, and its TCRdb copy is limited to in-frame clones, with some not included. Clone size and the V and J calls come from that table; the DNA yielded D and trimming. The sample lists some 80,000 clones; 60% to 80% were seen once. This TCR derives from a human donor in a cohort sampled during active COVID-19. The sample consisted of peripheral blood. This sequence joins TRBV29-1 and TRBJ2-3, with 7 bases that match TRBD2. The DNA for the CDR3 is TGCAGCGGCGGACTAGCAGATACGCAGTATTTT. Its protein product is CSGGLADTQYF.